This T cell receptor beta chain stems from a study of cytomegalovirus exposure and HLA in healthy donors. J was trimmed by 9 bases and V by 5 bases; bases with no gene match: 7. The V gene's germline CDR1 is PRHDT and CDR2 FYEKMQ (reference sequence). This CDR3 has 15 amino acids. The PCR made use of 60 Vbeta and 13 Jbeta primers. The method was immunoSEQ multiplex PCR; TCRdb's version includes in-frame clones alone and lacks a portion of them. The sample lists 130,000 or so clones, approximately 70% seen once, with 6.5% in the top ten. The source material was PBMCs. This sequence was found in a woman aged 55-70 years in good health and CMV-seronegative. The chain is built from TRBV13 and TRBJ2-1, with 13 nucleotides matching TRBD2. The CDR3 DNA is TGTGCCAGCAGCCAAGGACTAGCGGGAGCGGGTGAGCAGTTCTTC. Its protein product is CASSQGLAGAGEQFF.